Listed below are T cell receptor beta chains from one sample, sequenced in a study of blood T cell repertoires in COVID-19. Profiled with immunoSEQ multiplex PCR; TCRdb holds only in-frame clones, not every one. The profile shows about 85,000 clones, around four fifths of them singletons. The sequencing input was peripheral blood. These receptors originate from a man aged 65-85 years with acute or convalescent COVID-19. Each CDR3 is given with its conserved first and last residue. D genes are given only for firm matches. Size is stated for part of the rows, as once, few or many counts, or as a class when the clone is expanded.

CDR3aa,CDR3nt,abundance,j_gene,d_gene,v_gene
CASSLGQGASEKLFF,TGTGCCAGCAGCTTGGGACAGGGGGCGAGTGAAAAACTGTTTTTT,-,TRBJ1-4,TRBD1,TRBV7-9
CASSQDVTSGWSSYNEQFF,TGCGCCAGCAGCCAAGATGTGACTAGCGGGTGGAGCTCCTACAATGAGCAGTTCTTC,few,TRBJ2-1,TRBD2,TRBV4-1
CASSFGQSSYNEQFF,TGTGCCAGCAGCTTTGGACAGAGCTCCTACAATGAGCAGTTCTTC,few,TRBJ2-1,-,TRBV2
CASSFPGIYEQYF,TGTGCCAGCAGTTTCCCAGGTATCTACGAGCAGTACTTC,-,TRBJ2-7,-,TRBV28
CASSYREDGYTF,TGTGCCAGCAGCTACAGGGAAGACGGCTACACCTTC,-,TRBJ1-2,-,TRBV14
CASSKATEGGFAENIQYF,TGTGCCAGCAGCAAGGCTACCGAGGGAGGGTTCGCCGAAAACATTCAGTACTTC,many,TRBJ2-4,-,TRBV21-1
CSVLDSSSYEQYF,TGCAGCGTTTTGGACAGTAGCTCCTACGAGCAGTACTTC,-,TRBJ2-7,-,TRBV29-1
CASSFEQSTDTQYF,TGCGCCAGCAGCTTCGAACAGTCCACAGATACGCAGTATTTT,-,TRBJ2-3,-,TRBV5-1
CASSRTGSWGELFF,TGTGCCAGCAGCAGAACAGGGTCCTGGGGGGAGCTGTTTTTT,-,TRBJ2-2,-,TRBV7-9
CASSTPSGGLIDTQYF,TGTGCCAGCAGCACCCCCAGCGGGGGCTTGATAGATACGCAGTATTTT,-,TRBJ2-3,TRBD2,TRBV5-4